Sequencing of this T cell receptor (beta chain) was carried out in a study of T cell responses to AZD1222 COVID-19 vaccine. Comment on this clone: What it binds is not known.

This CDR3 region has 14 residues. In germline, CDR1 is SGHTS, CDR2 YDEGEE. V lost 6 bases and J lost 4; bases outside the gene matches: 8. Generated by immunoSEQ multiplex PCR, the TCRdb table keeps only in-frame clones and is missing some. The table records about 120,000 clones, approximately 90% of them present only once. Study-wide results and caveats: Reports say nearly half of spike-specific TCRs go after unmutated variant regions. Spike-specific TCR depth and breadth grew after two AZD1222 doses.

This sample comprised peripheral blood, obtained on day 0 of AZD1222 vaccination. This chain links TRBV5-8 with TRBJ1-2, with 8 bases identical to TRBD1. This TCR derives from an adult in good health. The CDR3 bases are TGTGCCAGCACCCGACAGGGGTCTTTCTATGGCTACACCTTC. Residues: CASTRQGSFYGYTF.